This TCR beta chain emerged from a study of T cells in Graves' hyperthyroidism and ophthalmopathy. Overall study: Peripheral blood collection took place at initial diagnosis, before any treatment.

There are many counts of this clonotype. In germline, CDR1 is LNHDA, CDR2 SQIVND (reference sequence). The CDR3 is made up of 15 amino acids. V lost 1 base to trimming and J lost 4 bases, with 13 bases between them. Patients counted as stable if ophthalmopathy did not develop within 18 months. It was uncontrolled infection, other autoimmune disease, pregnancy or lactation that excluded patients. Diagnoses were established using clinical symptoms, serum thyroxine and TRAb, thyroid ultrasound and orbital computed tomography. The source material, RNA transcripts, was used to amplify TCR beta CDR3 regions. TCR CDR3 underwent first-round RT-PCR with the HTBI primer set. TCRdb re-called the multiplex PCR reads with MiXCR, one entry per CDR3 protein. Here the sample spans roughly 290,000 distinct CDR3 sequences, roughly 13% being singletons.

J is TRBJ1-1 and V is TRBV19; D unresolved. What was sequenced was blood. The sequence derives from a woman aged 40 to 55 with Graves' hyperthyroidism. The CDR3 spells CASSIVGKEGTEAFF. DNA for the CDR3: TGTGCCAGTAGTATAGTAGGGAAAGAGGGCACTGAAGCTTTCTTT.